The table lists the clone carrying this T cell receptor beta chain with a few counts. Its target is not known. The data were taken from a study of T cells in tumors after PD-1 blockade. The wider study: Excluded were patients with checkpoint blockade, immunosuppressants, or radiotherapy or other anti-cancer therapy within 4 weeks. Daily vismodegib 150 mg continued in a subset of anti-PD-1-treated patients. Study outcomes and limitations: Approximately 41% of tumor TCR clonotypes were also found in blood.

This table comes from immunoSEQ multiplex PCR, and its TCRdb copy is limited to in-frame clones, with some not included. The table includes about 14,000 clones, 65% to 85% detected once. Input was about 616 ng to 6,500 ng of genomic DNA from tumor or blood. The receptor was derived from a human donor with basal cell carcinoma. Material: PBMCs, obtained after anti-PD-1 treatment.

The CDR3 DNA sequence: TGTGCCAGCAGCTCCTCGACCCGCACCGGGGAGCTGTTTTTT. It encodes CASSSSTRTGELFF. The rearrangement links TRBV7-9 to TRBJ2-2; D remains unclear. V was pared by 4 bases and J by 4 bases, with 10 bases between. The CDR3 is made up of 14 amino acids. Per germline, CDR1 SEHNR and CDR2 FQNEAQ (reference sequence).